This TCR beta chain emerged from a study of cytomegalovirus exposure and HLA in healthy donors. Findings and limits, study-wide: There were 150 to 200 TCR beta chains listed as cytomegalovirus-associated.

CDR3 length equals 13 residues. V was pared by 4 bases and J by 5 bases, with 12 bases between. Germline CDR1 reads LNHDA; CDR2 reads SQIVND (reference sequence). With 60 Vbeta and 13 Jbeta primers, the PCR was carried out. Libraries were prepared by immunoSEQ multiplex PCR; TCRdb keeps only in-frame clonotypes and omits some of them. The sample has approximately 110,000 clones, about 81% seen once; the top ten hold around 0.99%. Concerning this clone itself: Its matching antigen is unknown.

Input material: PBMCs. The chain has TRBV19 and TRBJ2-7, with a weak D call TRBD2 (6 bases). This clonotype was sampled from a young woman in good health and CMV-seronegative. The CDR3, as DNA: TGTGCCAGTAGTAATGGAGGGGCCAACGAGCAGTACTTC. This encodes CASSNGGANEQYF.